The next 23 T cell receptor beta chains were all read from a single sample in a study of blood T cell repertoires in COVID-19. The repertoire was sequenced with immunoSEQ multiplex PCR; TCRdb's copy has only in-frame clones and lacks some. The sample carries 130,000 or so clones, 80% to 90% recorded once. The sequenced sample consisted of peripheral blood. The receptor set was obtained from a man between 45 and 60 years old with active COVID-19.

Here the CDR3 DNA reads TGTGCCAGCGAGCGGGGGGGCCATGGGACCGGGGAGCTGTTTTTT. This sequence encodes CASERGGHGTGELFF. This chain connects TRBV13 to TRBJ2-2, with 10 bases identical to TRBD2. Germline lookup yields CDR1 PRHDT and CDR2 FYEKMQ (reference sequence). J gave up 5 bases and V 8 bases, and 8 bases lay outside the gene matches. This CDR3 spans 15 amino acids. Based on the CDR3 plus reference TRBV13 and TRBJ2-2, the full variable domain is AAGVIQSPRHLIKEKRETATLKCYPIPRHDTVYWYQQGPGQDPQFLISFYEKMQSDKGSIPDRFSAQQFSDYHSELNMSSLELGDSALYFCASERGGHGTGELFFGEGSRLTVL.

This rearrangement joins TRBV2 to TRBJ1-6; no definite D call. Germline lookup yields CDR1 SNHLY and CDR2 FYNNEI. The CDR3 runs to 13 residues. The V gene lost 6 bases and the J gene lost 13 bases, with 16 bases spanning the gap. CDR3 bases: TGTGCCAGCAGCCCCCCACCCATAGTCCCCCTCCACTTT. Encoded protein: CASSPPPIVPLHF.

The chain has TRBV3-1 (or the pseudogene TRBV3-2) and TRBJ1-1; D not resolved. V was shortened by 1 base and J by 7 bases, with 4 bases between the two germline ends. Germline V lookup: CDR1 LGHDT, CDR2 YNNKEL (reference sequence). The CDR3 covers 11 residues. The CDR3 nucleotides read TGTGCCAGCAGCCAAGTCGGTGAAGCTTTCTTT. This sequence encodes CASSQVGEAFF.

The chain has TRBV7-2 and TRBJ2-7; the match to TRBD1 covers 12 bases. CDR3 length equals 17 residues. CDR1 SGHTA and CDR2 FQGNSA come from the germline V gene. The J segment lost 0 bases and the V segment lost 5 bases, leaving 8 bases of the junction unmatched. This CDR3 is CASSPPVGQGASYEQYF. Here the CDR3 DNA reads TGTGCCAGCAGCCCCCCGGTGGGACAGGGGGCCTCCTACGAGCAGTACTTC.

The chain is built from TRBV6-5 and TRBJ2-7; D is undetermined. Between the trimmed V and J ends, which lost 4 bases and 7 bases, there was a span of 8 bases. This CDR3 comprises 11 residues. The germline CDR1 and CDR2 sequences are MNHEY and SVGAGI. The CDR3 here is CASSLVWEQYF. The CDR3 DNA sequence: TGTGCCAGCAGTTTAGTTTGGGAGCAGTACTTC.

Here the CDR3 DNA reads TGTGCCAGCAGCCCTCTTCGGGGGGGGTCGGTAAACACCATATATTTT. Residues: CASSPLRGGSVNTIYF. The V gene is TRBV9, the J gene TRBJ1-3, with D maybe TRBD1 (5 bases). Trimming took off 4 bases at V and 6 bases at J, with 20 bases between the two ends. The CDR3 contains 16 residues. CDR1 and CDR2 from the germline V gene are SGDLS and YYNGEE.

The CDR3 nucleotides read TGTGCCTGGAGTATAGCAGGGGGTTTCACTGAAGCTTTCTTT. This translates into CAWSIAGGFTEAFF. This rearrangement joins TRBV30 to TRBJ1-1; TRBD1 matches 7 bases. The CDR3 loop spans 14 amino acids. The junction had 7 bases not matched to a gene; V was cut back by 2 bases and J by 4 bases. Per the germline V gene, CDR1 is GTSNPN and CDR2 is SVGIG (reference sequence).

On this clone: The same CDR3 is also encoded by other DNA sequences in this sample. The J gene is TRBJ1-3, the V gene TRBV18, with 8 bases fitting TRBD1. V gave up 6 bases and J gave up 1 base; unmatched junction bases: 5. The CDR3 contains 15 residues. The germline gives CDR1 KGHSH, CDR2 LQKENI. Here the CDR3 reads CASSPGQVSGNTIYF. The CDR3 DNA sequence: TGTGCCAGCTCTCCGGGACAGGTTTCTGGAAACACCATATATTTT.

The V gene is TRBV7-3, the J gene TRBJ2-3; 8 bases are shared with TRBD2. Germline CDR1 SGHTA, CDR2 FQGTGA. Losses at the gene ends were 5 bases for V and 8 bases for J; bases not matched to a gene: 9. The CDR3 has 14 residues. CDR3 sequence reads: CASSPGGGPVTQYF. The CDR3 DNA is TGTGCCAGCAGCCCGGGAGGGGGACCGGTTACGCAGTATTTT.

The chain is built from TRBV3-1 (or the pseudogene TRBV3-2) and TRBJ2-7; a possible D gene is TRBD1 (5 bases). Germline loops: CDR1 LGHDT, CDR2 YNNKEL (reference sequence). The CDR3 runs 14 residues. V dropped 3 bases and J dropped 1 base, with 10 bases sitting between them. CDR3 protein: CASSHFDSSYEQYF. In DNA form, the CDR3 reads TGTGCCAGCAGCCATTTCGACAGTTCCTACGAGCAGTACTTC.

J is TRBJ1-3 and V is TRBV19; possibly TRBD1 for D (5 bases). Germline V lookup: CDR1 LNHDA, CDR2 SQIVND (reference sequence). The CDR3 runs 14 residues. Trimming removed 8 bases from V and 4 bases from J, with 15 bases in between. Here the CDR3 reads CASGEGHGGNTIYF. In DNA, the CDR3 is TGTGCCAGTGGGGAAGGACATGGAGGAAACACCATATATTTT.

The V and J genes are TRBV6-5 and TRBJ1-1; D may be TRBD1 (6 bases). This CDR3 is built from 11 residues. Looked up from germline, CDR1 is MNHEY and CDR2 is SVGAGI. V gave up 8 bases and J gave up 10 bases, with 14 bases separating them. CDR3 sequence: CASSGRGGAFF. CDR3 DNA: TGTGCCAGCTCAGGGAGGGGGGGAGCTTTCTTT.

The chain is built from TRBV20-1 and TRBJ1-3; D unresolved. Germline-derived CDR1 and CDR2 are DFQATT and SNEGSKA (reference sequence). CDR3 length: 10 residues. Trimming removed 5 bases at V and 7 bases at J, with 6 bases between. The CDR3 reads CSAGLNTIYF. The CDR3 nucleotides read TGCAGTGCTGGCCTGAACACCATATATTTT.

V gene TRBV4-1 combines with J gene TRBJ1-4; D perhaps matches TRBD1 (6 bases). The CDR3 extends over 14 amino acids. CDR1 and CDR2 from the germline V gene are MGHRA and YSYEKL. Trimming cost V 4 bases and J 8 bases, with 14 bases left between them. The CDR3 bases are TGCGCCAGCAGCCCCGGGGGGGGCTTGGAAAAACTGTTTTTT. Amino acids: CASSPGGGLEKLFF.

The gene calls are TRBV5-1 and TRBJ2-7, with D maybe TRBD1 (6 bases). This CDR3 spans 15 amino acids. V was trimmed by 4 bases and J by 2 bases, leaving 16 bases between them. CDR1 and CDR2 (germline): SGHRS, YFSETQ. The CDR3 sequence: CASSKQQGFAYEQYF. CDR3 sequence (DNA): TGCGCCAGCAGCAAACAACAGGGATTCGCCTACGAGCAGTACTTC.

This chain joins TRBV6-5 and TRBJ2-7; 12 bases match TRBD2. CDR3 length: 15 residues. Germline-derived CDR1 and CDR2 are MNHEY and SVGAGI. Germline trimming cut 4 bases from V and 7 bases from J; bases unmatched to any gene: 8. As DNA, the CDR3 is TGTGCCAGCAGTTTACTAGCGGGGGGACCCTGGGAGCAGTACTTC. Its protein product is CASSLLAGGPWEQYF.

This CDR3 reads CASSPSQASGGYTDTQYF. In DNA, the CDR3 is TGCGCCAGCAGCCCCAGTCAGGCCAGCGGGGGCTACACAGATACGCAGTATTTT. The rearrangement joins TRBV5-1 to TRBJ2-3, with TRBD2 matching 8 bases. This CDR3 has 18 amino acids. V dropped 4 bases and J dropped 2; count of bases not matched to a gene: 15. Germline V gives CDR1 SGHRS, CDR2 YFSETQ.

The chain couples TRBV3-1 (or the pseudogene TRBV3-2) to TRBJ1-1; 9 positions agree with TRBD1. V lost 4 bases, J lost 1 base, and 4 bases stayed unmatched. This CDR3 region has 15 residues. Germline-derived CDR1 and CDR2 are LGHDT and YNNKEL (reference sequence). CDR3 region: CASSPGTGSNTEAFF. CDR3 nucleotide sequence: TGTGCCAGCAGCCCCGGGACAGGGTCGAACACTGAAGCTTTCTTT.

V gene TRBV7-2 combines with J gene TRBJ2-3; D possibly corresponds to TRBD1 (6 bases). Trimming shortened V by 6 bases and J by 4 bases, and 11 bases separated the two germline ends. The germline V gene encodes CDR1 SGHTA and CDR2 FQGNSA. The CDR3 length is 13 residues. CDR3 amino acids: CASSSTGSDTQYF. CDR3 sequence (DNA): TGTGCCAGCAGTTCCACAGGGTCAGATACGCAGTATTTT. The full variable domain, with the rest looked up from reference TRBV7-2 and TRBJ2-3, is GAGVSQSPSNKVTEKGKDVELRCDPISGHTALYWYRQSLGQGLEFLIYFQGNSAPDKSGLPSDRFSAERTGGSVSTLTIQRTQQEDSAVYLCASSSTGSDTQYFGPGTRLTVL.

This sequence joins TRBV5-4 and TRBJ2-3; 7 positions agree with TRBD1. CDR3 length: 15 residues. Germline trimming cut 2 bases from V and 1 base from J; bases unmatched to any gene: 4. Germline values: CDR1 SGHNT, CDR2 YYREEE (reference sequence). The CDR3 loop reads CASSLGQVRTDTQYF. The DNA for the CDR3 is TGTGCCAGCAGCTTAGGACAGGTCCGCACAGATACGCAGTATTTT.

CDR3 loop: CASRPGHDSDGYGYTF. CDR3 nucleotides: TGTGCCAGCCGACCGGGACACGACTCGGATGGCTATGGCTACACCTTC. This chain uses TRBV9 with TRBJ1-2, with D possibly matching TRBD1 (6 bases). V was cut by 7 bases and J by 4 bases, with 23 bases left in between. This CDR3 spans 16 amino acids. CDR1 and CDR2 from the germline V gene are SGDLS and YYNGEE.

This chain uses TRBV6-2 or TRBV6-3 with TRBJ2-5; D remains ambiguous. The germline CDR1 and CDR2 sequences are MNHEY and SVGEGT. The CDR3 extends over 16 amino acids. Trimming stripped 6 bases from V and 1 base from J, with 18 bases between. The CDR3 sequence is CASSNAVRPTQETQYF. CDR3 DNA sequence: TGTGCCAGCAGCAACGCGGTAAGACCGACCCAAGAGACCCAGTACTTC.

The chain carries TRBV5-1 and TRBJ2-3; TRBD1 matches 7 bases. This CDR3 is built from 17 residues. After removal of 0 bases from V and 0 bases from J, the junction contained 7 bases not matched to a gene. CDR1 and CDR2 (germline): SGHRS, YFSETQ. This chain's CDR3 is CASSLDETGISTDTQYF. CDR3 sequence (DNA): TGCGCCAGCAGCTTGGACGAGACAGGGATTAGCACAGATACGCAGTATTTT.